The 15 T cell receptor beta chains below come from one sample, sequenced in a study of shared clonotypes between healthy human individuals. The table came from immunoSEQ multiplex PCR; TCRdb's copy has only in-frame clones and leaves some out. The sample lists some 2 million clones, roughly 96% occurring once. The sample was naive CD4+ T cells sorted from blood. Subset meaning: CD45RA+ positively selected. Source of these receptors: a man aged 18-30 years in good health.

The CDR3 reads CASSRWTVVSNQPQHF. The CDR3 coding sequence is TGTGCCAGCAGCAGATGGACAGTTGTGAGCAATCAGCCCCAGCATTTT. The chain carries TRBV2 and TRBJ1-5, with D possibly being TRBD1 (6 bases). The V and J ends lost 6 bases and 1 base respectively, with 16 bases between them. Germline-derived CDR1 and CDR2 are SNHLY and FYNNEI. The CDR3 is 16 residues long. The full variable domain, rest sourced from reference TRBV2 and TRBJ1-5, is EPEVTQTPSHQVTQMGQEVILRCVPISNHLYFYWYRQILGQKVEFLVSFYNNEISEKSEIFDDQFSVERPDGSNFTLKIRSTKLEDSAMYFCASSRWTVVSNQPQHFGDGTRLSIL.

The chain recombines TRBV5-1 with TRBJ2-3, with 10 bases aligning to TRBD1. The germline CDR1 and CDR2 sequences are SGHRS and YFSETQ. This CDR3 region has 17 residues. The V segment lost 8 bases and the J segment 0 bases; nucleotides outside the gene matches: 12. The CDR3 DNA is TGCGCCAGTTCCCCGGGACAGGGGTTAACTAGCACAGATACGCAGTATTTT. Encoded protein: CASSPGQGLTSTDTQYF.

The chain joins TRBV7-9 to TRBJ1-1; the D gene is possibly TRBD1 (5 bases). CDR3 length: 14 residues. Germline-derived CDR1 and CDR2 are SEHNR and FQNEAQ (reference sequence). V was shortened by 3 bases and J by 6 bases, with 14 bases between the two germline ends. The CDR3 DNA reads TGTGCCAGCAGCTTCGGGCAGGGAAATTCTGAAGCTTTCTTT. Amino acids: CASSFGQGNSEAFF.

This clone was seen just once. V gene TRBV5-5 combines with J gene TRBJ2-7, with D perhaps TRBD1 (6 bases). This CDR3 spans 12 amino acids. The germline CDR1 and CDR2 sequences are SGHKS and YYEKEE (reference sequence). Trimming took off 5 bases at V and 3 bases at J, with 9 bases between the two ends. The CDR3 is CASRPDSYEQYF. In DNA, the CDR3 is TGTGCCAGCAGGCCGGACAGCTACGAGCAGTACTTC.

V usage is TRBV4-1 and J usage is TRBJ1-1, with D uncertain. CDR1 is MGHRA and CDR2 is YSYEKL in the germline V gene. Trimming took off 3 bases at V and 1 base at J, with 12 bases between the two ends. The CDR3 is 15 amino acids. The CDR3: CASSHAGPRNTEAFF. The CDR3 nucleotides read TGCGCCAGCAGCCATGCGGGCCCGAGGAACACTGAAGCTTTCTTT.

Concerning this clone: Other DNA sequences in the sample encode the same CDR3. This chain uses TRBV5-1 with TRBJ1-6; TRBD1 might be the D (5 bases). From germline, CDR1 is SGHRS and CDR2 YFSETQ. The CDR3 contains 14 residues. Trimming took 1 base from V and 5 from J, leaving 7 bases between them. CDR3 in DNA: TGCGCCAGCAGCTTGACGGGGGATAATTCACCCCTCCACTTT. Translation: CASSLTGDNSPLHF. Complete variable domain (other parts from reference TRBV5-1 and TRBJ1-6): KAGVTQTPRYLIKTRGQQVTLSCSPISGHRSVSWYQQTPGQGLQFLFEYFSETQRNKGNFPGRFSGRQFSNSRSEMNVSTLELGDSALYLCASSLTGDNSPLHFGNGTRLTVT.

V usage is TRBV6-5 and J usage is TRBJ2-1; 11 bases are a match to TRBD2. The CDR3 runs to 15 residues. Germline trimming cut 6 bases from V and 6 bases from J; bases unmatched to any gene: 7. The germline V gene encodes CDR1 MNHEY and CDR2 SVGAGI. CDR3 coding DNA: TGTGCCAGCAGGCCAACCGGGACTAGCGGCAATGAGCAGTTCTTC. The encoded protein is CASRPTGTSGNEQFF.

This clone occurred once. The sample has other DNA sequences that encode this CDR3 too. The chain carries TRBV18 and TRBJ2-7; 7 bases line up with TRBD1. V lost 3 bases, J lost 3 bases, and 5 bases stayed unmatched. Per germline, CDR1 KGHSH and CDR2 LQKENI. The CDR3 runs 14 residues. The chain's CDR3 is CASSPGQSVYEQYF. The CDR3 DNA follows: TGTGCCAGCTCACCGGGACAGAGCGTCTACGAGCAGTACTTC.

The chain joins TRBV5-1 to TRBJ1-6, with 9 bases fitting TRBD1. The germline V gene has CDR1 SGHRS and CDR2 YFSETQ. V lost 4 bases and J lost 7; bases outside the gene matches: 3. The CDR3 totals 14 residues. CDR3 sequence reads: CASSGQGINSPLHF. Written as DNA, the CDR3 is TGCGCCAGCAGCGGACAGGGGATAAATTCACCCCTCCACTTT.

On this clone: This specimen includes other DNA sequences encoding the same CDR3. This chain connects TRBV4-1 to TRBJ2-5; 7 bases line up with TRBD2. V lost 1 base, J lost 4 bases, and 3 bases stayed unmatched. The CDR3 is 14 amino acids. CDR1 MGHRA and CDR2 YSYEKL come from the germline V gene. The CDR3 nucleotides are TGCGCCAGCAGCCAAGCGGGAGGCGGAGAGACCCAGTACTTC. Its translation: CASSQAGGGETQYF.

The chain has TRBV5-1 and TRBJ2-7; tentative D call: TRBD2 (5 bases). Between the trimmed V and J ends, which lost 1 base and 2 bases, there was a span of 13 bases. The V gene's germline CDR1 is SGHRS and CDR2 YFSETQ. The CDR3 spans 15 residues. The CDR3 spells CASSLRLGGPYEQYF. CDR3 in DNA: TGCGCCAGCAGCTTGCGATTAGGAGGCCCCTACGAGCAGTACTTC. Full variable domain (outside the CDR3, taken from reference TRBV5-1 and TRBJ2-7): KAGVTQTPRYLIKTRGQQVTLSCSPISGHRSVSWYQQTPGQGLQFLFEYFSETQRNKGNFPGRFSGRQFSNSRSEMNVSTLELGDSALYLCASSLRLGGPYEQYFGPGTRLTVT.

This sequence joins TRBV27 and TRBJ1-6, with 9 bases that match TRBD1. The germline gives CDR1 MNHEY, CDR2 SMNVEV (reference sequence). This CDR3 region has 15 residues. J was trimmed by 9 bases and V by 4 bases; bases with no gene match: 7. The CDR3 sequence is CASSSWGQGGSPLHF. The CDR3 region has the DNA TGTGCCAGCAGTTCGTGGGGACAGGGAGGTTCACCCCTCCACTTT.

The genes are TRBV28 and TRBJ2-5; D is uncertain. Looked up from germline, CDR1 is MDHEN and CDR2 is SYDVKM. V was pared by 4 bases and J by 9 bases, with 15 bases between. CDR3 length: 13 residues. CDR3 nucleotide sequence: TGTGCCAGCAGTTCCCACCAGACTGGGCCCCAGTACTTC. Amino acid sequence: CASSSHQTGPQYF.

Details on this clone: In the same sample, other DNA sequences code for this CDR3. The CDR3 DNA reads as TGTGCCAGCAGTCTAGCGGGAAGCTCCTACAATGAGCAGTTCTTC. Protein product: CASSLAGSSYNEQFF. The chain recombines TRBV6-5 with TRBJ2-1, with TRBD2 identical over 9 bases. CDR3 length equals 15 residues. Germline trimming cut 5 bases from V and 0 bases from J; bases unmatched to any gene: 2. Germline V gene sequence: CDR1 MNHEY, CDR2 SVGAGI.

The V and J genes are TRBV4-2 and TRBJ1-5; 7 bases map to TRBD1. With V trimmed by 2 bases and J by 5 bases, 6 bases remained unmatched. CDR1 LGHNA and CDR2 YNFKEQ come from the germline V gene. The CDR3 spans 15 residues. The CDR3, as DNA: TGTGCCAGCAGCCAAACCGACAGGGACCATCAGCCCCAGCATTTT. Residues: CASSQTDRDHQPQHF.